A single sample gave rise to the 32 T cell receptor beta chains below, sequenced in a study of OX40 agonist ivuxolimab in advanced cancers. Measured with immunoSEQ multiplex PCR; TCRdb has only the in-frame clones, and not every one. The sample contains about 64,000 clones, 84% of which appear only once. The material sequenced was CD4+ or CD8+ T cells sorted from blood, taken in a trial of the OX40 agonist ivuxolimab. The origin of the receptors is an adult with an advanced solid tumor such as melanoma, head and neck, liver or kidney cancer.

V and J are TRBV7-2 and TRBJ1-6; TRBD1 might be the D (5 bases). Germline V CDR1 and CDR2: SGHTA, FQGNSA. This CDR3 region has 13 residues. Trimming removed 6 bases from V and 8 bases from J, with 11 bases in between. In DNA form, the CDR3 reads TGTGCCAGCAGGGGGACCTTGGATTCACCCCTCCACTTT. Translation gives CASRGTLDSPLHF.

The chain joins TRBV7-2 to TRBJ2-7; D ambiguous. Trimming removed 6 bases from V and 1 base from J, with 7 bases in between. The length of the CDR3 is 12 residues. CDR1 and CDR2 from the germline V gene are SGHTA and FQGNSA. For the CDR3, the DNA is TGTGCCAGCAGGGGCAGGTCCTACGAGCAGTACTTC. It encodes CASRGRSYEQYF.

The chain has TRBV11-3 and TRBJ2-5; D is uncertain. The CDR3 contains 15 residues. V lost 4 bases and J lost 2, with 14 bases in between. Germline V CDR1 and CDR2: SGHNT, YENEEA. The CDR3 region is CASSYGFSSQETQYF. DNA for the CDR3: TGTGCCAGCAGCTACGGGTTCTCCAGTCAAGAGACCCAGTACTTC.

The genes are TRBV2 and TRBJ2-7; TRBD1 is a possible D gene (6 bases). Trimming stripped 6 bases from V and 3 bases from J, with 15 bases between. This CDR3 contains 14 residues. Germline V lookup: CDR1 SNHLY, CDR2 FYNNEI. In DNA, the CDR3 is TGTGCCAGCAGGAGATCCGGGACACTCTACGAGCAGTACTTC. This codes for CASRRSGTLYEQYF.

V is TRBV5-1 and J is TRBJ1-3; 8 positions agree with TRBD1. Trimming took 1 base from V and 0 from J; bases not matched to a gene: 3. In germline, CDR1 is SGHRS, CDR2 YFSETQ. This CDR3 has 16 amino acids. The CDR3 DNA sequence: TGCGCCAGCAGCTTGACAGGGGGTAACTCTGGAAACACCATATATTTT. Protein: CASSLTGGNSGNTIYF.

The V and J genes are TRBV6-5 and TRBJ1-1, with 10 bases matching TRBD1. The CDR3 is made up of 15 amino acids. V dropped 7 bases and J dropped 4; count of bases not matched to a gene: 9. In germline, CDR1 is MNHEY, CDR2 SVGAGI. CDR3 loop: CASTETTGGSTEAFF. CDR3 coding DNA: TGTGCCAGCACCGAAACGACAGGGGGCAGCACTGAAGCTTTCTTT.

The sample holds one count of this clone. This rearrangement joins TRBV29-1 to TRBJ1-3, with unresolved D. This CDR3 has 14 amino acids. V lost 4 bases and J 5 bases, leaving 15 bases between the germline ends. Germline CDR1 SQVTM, CDR2 ANQGSEA. CDR3 DNA: TGCAGCGTTGTGGAGGTCGGCAGCCGAAACACCATATATTTT. Translated, it gives CSVVEVGSRNTIYF.

The gene calls are TRBV11-3 and TRBJ2-7, with TRBD2 matching 7 bases. V lost 0 bases to trimming and J lost 3 bases; unmatched junction nucleotides: 11. Looked up from germline, CDR1 is SGHNT and CDR2 is YENEEA. This CDR3 contains 17 residues. The CDR3 region is CASSLDWEGEAHYEQYF. The CDR3 nucleotides are TGTGCCAGCAGCTTAGATTGGGAGGGAGAGGCCCACTACGAGCAGTACTTC. The whole variable domain, filled in from reference TRBV11-3 and TRBJ2-7, reads EAGVVQSPRYKIIEKKQPVAFWCNPISGHNTLYWYLQNLGQGPELLIRYENEEAVDDSQLPKDRFSAERLKGVDSTLKIQPAELGDSAVYLCASSLDWEGEAHYEQYFGPGTRLTVT.

The CDR3: CASSKGPILTNEQFF. CDR3 in DNA: TGCGCCAGCAGCAAGGGACCGATTCTGACCAATGAGCAGTTCTTC. V and J are TRBV5-1 and TRBJ2-1; D possibly uses TRBD1 or TRBD2 (5 bases each). The CDR3 has 15 amino acids. Trimming shortened V by 4 bases and J by 6 bases, and 17 bases separated the two germline ends. Germline CDR1 SGHRS, CDR2 YFSETQ.

This clone has more than one count but fewer than ten. This chain joins TRBV7-9 and TRBJ1-5; no reliable D call. V was cut by 3 bases and J by 1 base, with 7 bases left in between. The CDR3 spans 14 residues. The V gene's germline CDR1 is SEHNR and CDR2 FQNEAQ (reference sequence). CDR3 residues: CASSFGQSNQPQHF. The DNA of the CDR3 is TGTGCCAGCAGCTTTGGGCAAAGCAATCAGCCCCAGCATTTT.

The CDR3 is CASSDRGRGGYTF. CDR3 nucleotide sequence: TGTGCCAGCAGCGACAGGGGACGTGGTGGCTACACCTTC. The chain links TRBV2 to TRBJ1-2; 8 bases agree with TRBD1. Looked up from germline, CDR1 is SNHLY and CDR2 is FYNNEI. The CDR3 consists of 13 residues. V shed 6 bases and J 7 bases; nucleotides not matched to a gene: 7.

The chain is built from TRBV29-1 and TRBJ2-2, with 8 positions matching TRBD1. J was trimmed by 7 bases and V by 7 bases; bases with no gene match: 8. The CDR3 spans 13 residues. CDR1 is SQVTM, CDR2 ANQGSEA, per germline. CDR3 loop: CSGSRGLGGELFF. The CDR3 nucleotides read TGCAGCGGGAGCAGGGGGCTTGGCGGGGAGCTGTTTTTT.

The chain links TRBV4-1 to TRBJ2-1; D may correspond to TRBD1 or TRBD2 (5 bases each). Trimming took 0 bases from V and 6 from J, leaving 15 bases between them. This CDR3 has 16 amino acids. In germline, CDR1 is MGHRA, CDR2 YSYEKL. CDR3 amino acids: CASSQDTPGPTNEQFF. DNA of the CDR3: TGCGCCAGCAGCCAAGATACCCCGGGACCTACCAATGAGCAGTTCTTC.

The chain uses TRBV5-1 and TRBJ2-3; a weak D match, TRBD2 (5 bases). Germline V lookup: CDR1 SGHRS, CDR2 YFSETQ. V lost 5 bases and J lost 6, with 13 bases in between. The CDR3 sequence is 13 residues long. The CDR3: CASSEGMGDTQYF. The CDR3 DNA reads TGCGCCAGCAGTGAGGGAATGGGCGATACGCAGTATTTT.

The J gene is TRBJ2-2, the V gene TRBV27; 7 nucleotides match TRBD1. The CDR3 totals 13 residues. CDR1 is MNHEY and CDR2 is SMNVEV in the germline V gene (reference sequence). The trim removed 8 bases at V and 8 bases at J, leaving 8 bases unmatched. The CDR3 bases are TGTGCCAGCGGACACAGGGGTAAGGGGGAGCTGTTTTTT. Protein sequence: CASGHRGKGELFF.

The chain uses TRBV11-2 and TRBJ1-2, with D unclear. The V end lost 3 bases, the J end lost 0 bases, and 8 bases lay between the germline ends. There are 14 residues in the CDR3. From germline, CDR1 is SGHAT and CDR2 FQNNGV. In DNA, the CDR3 is TGTGCCAGCAGCTTCGACCGAGCTAACTATGGCTACACCTTC. Translated, it gives CASSFDRANYGYTF.

The chain recombines TRBV7-2 with TRBJ1-5; D is undetermined. The V end lost 5 bases, the J end lost 7 bases, and 12 bases lay between the germline ends. This CDR3 region has 13 residues. Germline values: CDR1 SGHTA, CDR2 FQGNSA. CDR3 DNA sequence: TGTGCCAGCAGCAGCTCGCAAGAGCAGCCCCAGCATTTT. Its protein product is CASSSSQEQPQHF.

V is TRBV29-1 and J is TRBJ2-7, with TRBD1 matching 7 bases. Unmatched junction bases numbered 7, after V lost 2 bases and J lost 3 bases. Germline V gene data show CDR1 as SQVTM and CDR2 as ANQGSEA. This CDR3 has 14 amino acids. This CDR3 reads CSVERPGGCYEQYF. In DNA, the CDR3 is TGCAGCGTTGAACGGCCAGGGGGATGCTACGAGCAGTACTTC.

The genes are TRBV27 and TRBJ1-3; D is possibly TRBD1 (5 bases). Germline V gene data show CDR1 as MNHEY and CDR2 as SMNVEV (reference sequence). The length of the CDR3 is 14 residues. V lost 3 bases and J 0 bases, leaving 6 bases between the germline ends. In nucleotides, the CDR3 is TGTGCCAGCAGTTTCAGGGACTCTGGAAACACCATATATTTT. Translated: CASSFRDSGNTIYF.

This clone was picked up one time. V usage is TRBV9 and J usage is TRBJ2-1; TRBD2 agrees at 13 bases. V trimming: 0 bases; J trimming: 7 bases; junction bases outside the gene matches: 4. Germline CDR1 and CDR2: SGDLS and YYNGEE. The CDR3 covers 16 residues. DNA of the CDR3: TGTGCCAGCAGCGTAGCGGGGACTAGCGGGGTAAATGAGCAGTTCTTC. It encodes CASSVAGTSGVNEQFF.

The V call is TRBV5-4, the J call TRBJ1-3, with 7 nucleotides matching TRBD1. Trimming took 2 bases from V and 7 from J; bases not matched to a gene: 3. The CDR3 has 13 amino acids. The V gene's germline CDR1 is SGHNT and CDR2 YYREEE (reference sequence). The DNA of the CDR3 is TGTGCCAGCAGCTTATCCAGGGGGAACACCATATATTTT. This translates into CASSLSRGNTIYF. The full variable domain, in which reference TRBV5-4 and TRBJ1-3 provide the parts outside the CDR3, is ETGVTQSPTHLIKTRGQQVTLRCSSQSGHNTVSWYQQALGQGPQFIFQYYREEENGRGNFPPRFSGLQFPNYSSELNVNALELDDSALYLCASSLSRGNTIYFGEGSWLTVV.

The chain recombines TRBV28 with TRBJ1-1; 9 bases map to TRBD1. With V trimmed by 6 bases and J by 5 bases, 10 bases remained unmatched. Germline V gives CDR1 MDHEN, CDR2 SYDVKM. The CDR3 consists of 15 residues. CDR3 sequence reads: CASRGTGTGKTEAFF. The CDR3 coding sequence is TGTGCCAGCAGGGGGACAGGGACCGGGAAAACTGAAGCTTTCTTT. The whole variable domain, remainder taken from reference TRBV28 and TRBJ1-1, is DVKVTQSSRYLVKRTGEKVFLECVQDMDHENMFWYRQDPGLGLRLIYFSYDVKMKEKGDIPEGYSVSREKKERFSLILESASTNQTSMYLCASRGTGTGKTEAFFGQGTRLTVV.

This chain connects TRBV11-3 to TRBJ2-3, with D unresolved. The V end was cut by 0 bases, the J end by 5 bases, with 3 bases between. The germline V gene has CDR1 SGHNT and CDR2 YENEEA. This CDR3 is 12 amino acids long. CDR3 in amino acids: CASSLDRDTQYF. The DNA of the CDR3 is TGTGCCAGCAGCTTAGACCGAGATACGCAGTATTTT.

By sample fraction, this clone is large. The chain employs TRBV5-6 and TRBJ1-6; tentatively, D is TRBD1 (5 bases). V was pared by 0 bases and J by 2 bases, with 6 bases between. CDR1 SGHDT and CDR2 YYEEEE come from the germline V gene. The CDR3 has 15 residues. As DNA, the CDR3 is TGTGCCAGCAGCTTGGCGGGGGCCTATAATTCACCCCTCCACTTT. Amino acid sequence: CASSLAGAYNSPLHF.

The chain recombines TRBV27 with TRBJ1-2; TRBD1 agrees at 8 bases. Per germline, CDR1 MNHEY and CDR2 SMNVEV (reference sequence). The CDR3 contains 14 residues. After removal of 6 bases from V and 8 bases from J, the junction contained 11 bases not matched to a gene. CDR3 in DNA: TGTGCCAGCAGCCACTCGACAGGGGTGGGGGGCTACACCTTC. Its protein is CASSHSTGVGGYTF.

This clone was detected once. The chain recombines TRBV5-1 with TRBJ1-2, with D possibly matching TRBD1 (5 bases). V lost 5 bases, J lost 0 bases, and 14 bases lay in between. Germline V gene data show CDR1 as SGHRS and CDR2 as YFSETQ. The CDR3 extends over 15 amino acids. CDR3 sequence reads: CASRLPGLTNYGYTF. The CDR3 region has the DNA TGCGCCAGCAGATTGCCGGGACTCACTAACTATGGCTACACCTTC.

This chain joins TRBV30 and TRBJ2-7; D gene unclear. V was clipped by 0 bases and J by 5 bases, with 14 bases between them. CDR1 GTSNPN and CDR2 SVGIG come from the germline V gene (reference sequence). The CDR3 is 14 amino acids. The CDR3 spells CAWSVVGLLHEQYF. In nucleotides, the CDR3 is TGTGCCTGGAGTGTGGTAGGGCTATTACACGAGCAGTACTTC.

This sequence joins TRBV10-3 and TRBJ2-1; 10 positions agree with TRBD2. The CDR3 runs to 13 residues. CDR1 is ENHRY and CDR2 is SYGVKD in the germline V gene. V was pared by 10 bases and J by 10 bases, with 10 bases of the junction left unmatched. CDR3 region: CANSGGPSWEQFF. The CDR3 coding sequence is TGTGCCAATAGCGGGGGGCCCTCTTGGGAGCAGTTCTTC.

CDR3: CATSRPGTYENEQFF. CDR3 nucleotides: TGTGCCACCAGCAGACCCGGGACTTATGAAAATGAGCAGTTCTTC. This chain connects TRBV15 to TRBJ2-1; D possibly corresponds to TRBD2 (6 bases). The CDR3 extends over 15 amino acids. In germline, CDR1 is LNHNV, CDR2 YYDKDF (reference sequence). The germline V and J ends were trimmed by 2 bases and 7 bases, with 15 bases remaining between them.

The gene calls are TRBV5-1 and TRBJ1-1, with a possible D match to TRBD1 (5 bases). V lost 4 bases, J lost 2 bases, and 12 bases lay in between. The CDR3 spans 14 residues. Germline assignment: CDR1 SGHRS and CDR2 YFSETQ. The CDR3 reads CASSLPRVNTEAFF. In DNA, the CDR3 is TGCGCCAGCAGCCTTCCCAGGGTAAACACTGAAGCTTTCTTT.

This clone appeared a few times. The chain recombines TRBV6-6 with TRBJ2-7; a possible D gene is TRBD1 (5 bases). The length of the CDR3 is 14 residues. The germline gives CDR1 MNHNY, CDR2 SVGAGI (reference sequence). Trimming took off 6 bases at V and 2 bases at J, with 14 bases between the two ends. CDR3 DNA: TGTGCCAGCAGAACGACAGCTTCCACCTACGAGCAGTACTTC. Amino acids: CASRTTASTYEQYF.

The chain joins TRBV15 to TRBJ2-7; D may be TRBD1 (5 bases). CDR3 size: 14 residues. V was clipped by 0 bases and J by 2 bases, with 8 bases between them. The germline V gene has CDR1 LNHNV and CDR2 YYDKDF (reference sequence). CDR3: CATSRDQGTYEQYF. The CDR3 DNA sequence: TGTGCCACCAGCAGAGACCAGGGTACCTACGAGCAGTACTTC. Variable domain in full (rest from reference TRBV15 and TRBJ2-7): DAMVIQNPRYQVTQFGKPVTLSCSQTLNHNVMYWYQQKSSQAPKLLFHYYDKDFNNEADTPDNFQSRRPNTSFCFLDIRSPGLGDTAMYLCATSRDQGTYEQYFGPGTRLTVT.